This TCR beta chain was obtained from a study of blood T cell repertoires in COVID-19. As for the study in general: Acute and convalescent COVID-19 specimens originated in the United States, Italy and Spain. T cells, B-cell-depleted T cells, or PBMCs provided the cDNA or gDNA that served as material.

In the study's own analysis: The assay estimated nucleated cells by amplifying reference gene primers. Sequencing used immunoSEQ multiplex PCR; TCRdb keeps in-frame clones, though not all of them. V and J calls and clone size are copied from that table; D and trimming were computed from the DNA. The sample lists around 250,000 clones, 84% occurring once. Germline V gene sequence: CDR1 SNHLY, CDR2 FYNNEI. V shed 4 bases, J shed 11 bases, and the junction held 11 bases outside the gene matches. This CDR3 has 16 amino acids. This TCR was sampled from a man in his fifties or sixties with active or convalescent COVID-19. The chain recombines TRBV2 with TRBJ1-6; 10 positions match TRBD1. Sequencing was performed on peripheral blood. The CDR3 loop is CASSGAGTGEKPPLHF. CDR3 nucleotide sequence: TGTGCCAGCAGTGGGGCCGGGACAGGGGAAAAACCACCCCTCCACTTT. The variable domain in full, with the rest retrieved from reference TRBV2 and TRBJ1-6, is EPEVTQTPSHQVTQMGQEVILRCVPISNHLYFYWYRQILGQKVEFLVSFYNNEISEKSEIFDDQFSVERPDGSNFTLKIRSTKLEDSAMYFCASSGAGTGEKPPLHFGNGTRLTVT.